Following are 3 T cell receptor beta chains from one sample sequenced in a study of T cell responses to AZD1222 COVID-19 vaccine. Produced via immunoSEQ multiplex PCR; TCRdb's table is partial and in-frame only. The sample includes 100,000 to 120,000 clones, about 94% of them seen just once. Sequences were derived from peripheral blood, sampled 28 days after the second AZD1222 dose. The source of these receptors is an adult who received the AZD1222 COVID-19 vaccine.

This chain uses TRBV6-5 with TRBJ2-3, with 9 bases matching TRBD1. Trimming removed 9 bases from V and 11 bases from J; junction bases left unmatched: 9. Germline-derived CDR1 and CDR2 are MNHEY and SVGAGI. The CDR3 sequence is 12 residues long. CDR3 in amino acids: CASGTGTLGQYF. Written as DNA, the CDR3 is TGTGCCAGTGGGACAGGGACGTTAGGGCAGTATTTT.

V gene TRBV5-1 combines with J gene TRBJ2-7; TRBD1 is a possible D gene (6 bases). Per the germline V gene, CDR1 is SGHRS and CDR2 is YFSETQ. CDR3 length equals 13 residues. Trimming took off 0 bases at V and 2 bases at J, with 6 bases between the two ends. This CDR3 is CASSLDRAYEQYF. DNA for the CDR3: TGCGCCAGCAGCTTGGACAGGGCCTACGAGCAGTACTTC. The full variable domain, its missing parts supplied by reference TRBV5-1 and TRBJ2-7, is KAGVTQTPRYLIKTRGQQVTLSCSPISGHRSVSWYQQTPGQGLQFLFEYFSETQRNKGNFPGRFSGRQFSNSRSEMNVSTLELGDSALYLCASSLDRAYEQYFGPGTRLTVT.

This chain joins TRBV7-2 and TRBJ1-2; D gene uncertain. The CDR3 extends over 14 amino acids. Looked up from germline, CDR1 is SGHTA and CDR2 is FQGNSA. Trimming removed 3 bases from V and 0 bases from J, with 8 bases in between. CDR3 residues: CASSFFPPNYGYTF. CDR3 bases: TGTGCCAGCAGCTTTTTCCCCCCTAACTATGGCTACACCTTC.